Listed below are T cell receptor beta chains from one sample, sequenced in a study of radiotherapy plus CTLA-4 blockade in lung cancer. Profiled with immunoSEQ multiplex PCR; TCRdb holds only in-frame clones, not every one. The sample records around 80,000 clones, 84% being singletons. The sequenced sample was peripheral blood, obtained from a patient treated with radiotherapy plus ipilimumab. These receptors all come from a human donor with non-small cell lung cancer who had stable disease on radiotherapy plus ipilimumab. CDR3s include the opening cysteine and the closing phenylalanine or tryptophan. D genes are given only for firm matches. Clone size appears in some rows only: once, few, many, or a class for an expanded clone.

size,J,length,V,D,DNA,CDR3
NA,TRBJ1-5,15,TRBV6-1,NA,TGTGCCAGCAGTAAGACAGTTGATAGCAATCAGCCCCAGCATTTT,CASSKTVDSNQPQHF
NA,TRBJ2-2,15,TRBV11-2,NA,TGTGCCAGCAGCTTGGGGGTAGAGGGAATCCGGGAGCTGTTTTTT,CASSLGVEGIRELFF
NA,TRBJ2-1,15,TRBV2,TRBD2,TGTGCCAGCAGTGAGGGGGGAGGGGACGGGAATGAGCAGTTCTTC,CASSEGGGDGNEQFF
NA,TRBJ2-1,14,TRBV27,NA,TGTGCCAGTAATCGCAGATCGGGGTCGAATGAGCAGTTCTTC,CASNRRSGSNEQFF
NA,TRBJ1-1,15,TRBV19,TRBD1,TGTGCCAGTAGTGCCTGGACAGGGCGGGGCACTGAAGCTTTCTTT,CASSAWTGRGTEAFF
NA,TRBJ2-7,15,TRBV27,TRBD1,TGTGCCAGCAGTTCGAACAGGGGGAAAAGATACGAGCAGTACTTC,CASSSNRGKRYEQYF
once,TRBJ2-7,17,TRBV27,TRBD2,TGTGCCAGCAGTTCGCCCTCAACTAGCGGGAGAAGCTACGAGCAGTACTTC,CASSSPSTSGRSYEQYF
NA,TRBJ1-6,15,TRBV5-1,TRBD1,TGCGCCAGCAGCTTCAAAGGGGGCGAGAATTCACCCCTCCACTTT,CASSFKGGENSPLHF
NA,TRBJ1-1,12,TRBV18,NA,TGTGCCAGCTCACTGGTGAACACTGAAGCTTTCTTT,CASSLVNTEAFF
NA,TRBJ2-2,13,TRBV7-2,NA,TGTGCCAGCAGCTTGGCCCTTGCGGGGGAGCTGTTTTTT,CASSLALAGELFF
NA,TRBJ2-7,13,TRBV2,NA,TGTGCCAGCAGTGAAGCGCTTTCGGGGTGGGGGTACTTC,CASSEALSGWGYF
NA,TRBJ2-1,14,TRBV19,NA,TGTGCCAGTATTCCAAGCGGACCCTACAATGAGCAGTTCTTC,CASIPSGPYNEQFF
NA,TRBJ2-3,19,TRBV18,TRBD2,TGTGCCAGCTCACCACTGGGCGCTCGACTAGCGGGAGGCACAGATACGCAGTATTTT,CASSPLGARLAGGTDTQYF
few,TRBJ1-5,13,TRBV19,TRBD1,TGTGCCAGTAGAGGACAGGGCAATCAGCCCCAGCATTTT,CASRGQGNQPQHF
NA,TRBJ1-2,14,TRBV6-5,TRBD1,TGTGCCAGCTCTCGGGGACAGCGAACTGGCGGCTACACCTTC,CASSRGQRTGGYTF
NA,TRBJ2-3,14,TRBV6-1,NA,TGTGCCAGCAGTGATCTACCGGGACTGAATACGCAGTATTTT,CASSDLPGLNTQYF
NA,TRBJ2-3,18,TRBV10-1,TRBD2,TGCGCCAGCAGGCCCGGACTAGGGAGCTGGAGGGGCACAGATACGCAGTATTTT,CASRPGLGSWRGTDTQYF